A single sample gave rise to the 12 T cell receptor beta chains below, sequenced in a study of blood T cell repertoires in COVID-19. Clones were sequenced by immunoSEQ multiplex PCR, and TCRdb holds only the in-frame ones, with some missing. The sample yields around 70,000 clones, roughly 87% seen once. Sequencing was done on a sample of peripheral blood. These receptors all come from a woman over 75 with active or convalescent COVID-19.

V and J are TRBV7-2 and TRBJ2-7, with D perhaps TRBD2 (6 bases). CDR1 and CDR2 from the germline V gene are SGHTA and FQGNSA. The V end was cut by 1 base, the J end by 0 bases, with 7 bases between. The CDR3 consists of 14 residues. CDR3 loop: CASSLVADSYEQYF. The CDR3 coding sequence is TGTGCCAGCAGCTTAGTAGCGGACTCCTACGAGCAGTACTTC. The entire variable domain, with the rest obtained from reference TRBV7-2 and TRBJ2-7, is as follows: GAGVSQSPSNKVTEKGKDVELRCDPISGHTALYWYRQSLGQGLEFLIYFQGNSAPDKSGLPSDRFSAERTGGSVSTLTIQRTQQEDSAVYLCASSLVADSYEQYFGPGTRLTVT.

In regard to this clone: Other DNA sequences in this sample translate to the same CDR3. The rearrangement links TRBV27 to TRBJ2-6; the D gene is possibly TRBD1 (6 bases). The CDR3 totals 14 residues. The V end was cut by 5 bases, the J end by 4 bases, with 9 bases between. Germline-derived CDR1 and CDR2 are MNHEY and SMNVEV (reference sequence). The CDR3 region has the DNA TGTGCCAGCAGTCAGGGGTCAGGGGCCAACGTCCTGACTTTC. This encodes CASSQGSGANVLTF.

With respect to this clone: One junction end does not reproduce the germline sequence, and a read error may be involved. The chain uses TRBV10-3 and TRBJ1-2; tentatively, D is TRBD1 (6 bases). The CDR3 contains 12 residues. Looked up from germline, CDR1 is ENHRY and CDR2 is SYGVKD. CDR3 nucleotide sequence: TGTGCCATCAGGCCCCGAAGGGCGGGGGGCCGCTTC. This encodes CAIRPRRAGGRF.

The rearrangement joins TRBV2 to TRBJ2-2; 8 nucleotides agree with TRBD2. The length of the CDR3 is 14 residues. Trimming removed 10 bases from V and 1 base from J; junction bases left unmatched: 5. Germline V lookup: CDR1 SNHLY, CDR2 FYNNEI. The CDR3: CANERERNTGELFF. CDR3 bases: TGTGCCAATGAGCGGGAGAGGAACACCGGGGAGCTGTTTTTT.

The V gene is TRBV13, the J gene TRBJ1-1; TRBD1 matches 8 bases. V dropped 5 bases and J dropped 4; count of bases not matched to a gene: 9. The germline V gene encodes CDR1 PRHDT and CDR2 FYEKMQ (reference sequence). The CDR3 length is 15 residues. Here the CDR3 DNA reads TGTGCCAGCAGCCCCGGGGCAGGGGGCGTCACTGAAGCTTTCTTT. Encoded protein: CASSPGAGGVTEAFF.

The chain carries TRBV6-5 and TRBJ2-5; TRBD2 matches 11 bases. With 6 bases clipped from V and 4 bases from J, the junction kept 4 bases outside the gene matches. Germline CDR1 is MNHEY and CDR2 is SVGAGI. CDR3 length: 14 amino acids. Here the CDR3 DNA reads TGTGCCAGCAGGCTAGCGGGGGGCAGAGAGACCCAGTACTTC. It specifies CASRLAGGRETQYF.

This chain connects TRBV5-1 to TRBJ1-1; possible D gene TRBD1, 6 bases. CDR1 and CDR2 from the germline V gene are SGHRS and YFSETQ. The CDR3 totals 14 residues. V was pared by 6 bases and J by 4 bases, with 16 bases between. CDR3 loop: CASTPMVRGTEAFF. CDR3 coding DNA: TGCGCCAGCACCCCGATGGTCAGGGGCACTGAAGCTTTCTTT.

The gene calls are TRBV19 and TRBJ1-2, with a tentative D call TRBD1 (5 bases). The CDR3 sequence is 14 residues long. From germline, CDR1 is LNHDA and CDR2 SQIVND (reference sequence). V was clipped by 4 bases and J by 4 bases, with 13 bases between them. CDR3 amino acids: CASSTATVRYGYTF. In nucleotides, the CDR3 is TGTGCCAGTAGTACCGCGACAGTTCGCTATGGCTACACCTTC.

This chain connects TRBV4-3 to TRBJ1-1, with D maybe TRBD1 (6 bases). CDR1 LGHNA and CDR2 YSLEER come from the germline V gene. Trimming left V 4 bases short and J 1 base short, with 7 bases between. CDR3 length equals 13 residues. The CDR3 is CASSPTGNTEAFF. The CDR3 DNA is TGCGCCAGCAGCCCGACAGGGAACACTGAAGCTTTCTTT.

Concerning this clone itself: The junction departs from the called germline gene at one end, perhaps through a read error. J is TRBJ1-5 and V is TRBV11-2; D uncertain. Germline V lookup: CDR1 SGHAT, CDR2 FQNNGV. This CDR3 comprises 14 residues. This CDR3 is CASTLRVSNQPQHF. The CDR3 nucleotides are TGTGCCAGCACCTTACGAGTGAGCAATCAGCCCCAGCATTTT.

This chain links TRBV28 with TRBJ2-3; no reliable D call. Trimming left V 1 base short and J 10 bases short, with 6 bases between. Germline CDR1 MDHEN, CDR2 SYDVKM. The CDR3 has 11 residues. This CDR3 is CASSLSGAQYF. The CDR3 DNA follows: TGTGCCAGCAGTTTATCGGGTGCGCAGTATTTT.

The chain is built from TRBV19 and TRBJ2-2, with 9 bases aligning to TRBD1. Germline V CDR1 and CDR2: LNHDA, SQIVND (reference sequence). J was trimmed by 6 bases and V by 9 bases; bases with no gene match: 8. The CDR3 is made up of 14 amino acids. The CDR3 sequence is CASCRDRASGELFF. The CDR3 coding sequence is TGTGCCAGCTGCCGGGACAGGGCGTCCGGGGAGCTGTTTTTT.